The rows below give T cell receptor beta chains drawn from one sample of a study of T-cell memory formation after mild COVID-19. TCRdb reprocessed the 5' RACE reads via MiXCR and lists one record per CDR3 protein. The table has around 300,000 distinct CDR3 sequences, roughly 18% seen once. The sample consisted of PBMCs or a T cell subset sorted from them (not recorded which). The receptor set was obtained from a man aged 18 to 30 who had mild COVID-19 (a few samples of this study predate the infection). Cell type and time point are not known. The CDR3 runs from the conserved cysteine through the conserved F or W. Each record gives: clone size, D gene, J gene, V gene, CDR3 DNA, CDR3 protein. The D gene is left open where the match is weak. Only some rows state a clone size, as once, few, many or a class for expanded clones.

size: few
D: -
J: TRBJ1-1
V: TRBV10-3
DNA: TGTGCCATCAGGGAACCCACAGGGCCCAGCACTGAAGCTTTCTTT
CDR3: CAIREPTGPSTEAFF

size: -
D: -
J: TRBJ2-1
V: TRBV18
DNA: TGTGCCAGCTCACCACCATACAGTAACAATGAGCAGTTCTTC
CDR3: CASSPPYSNNEQFF

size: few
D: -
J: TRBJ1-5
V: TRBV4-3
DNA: TGCGCCAGCAGCCAAGCAGGTCATGGCCAGCCCCAGCATTTT
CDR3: CASSQAGHGQPQHF

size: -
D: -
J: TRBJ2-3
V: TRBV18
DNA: TGTGCCAGCTCACCAAGACCTAGCGCTAGCACAGATACGCAGTATTTT
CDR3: CASSPRPSASTDTQYF

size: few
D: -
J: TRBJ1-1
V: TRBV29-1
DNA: TGCAGCCCAGGCCCCACTGAAGCTTTCTTT
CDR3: CSPGPTEAFF

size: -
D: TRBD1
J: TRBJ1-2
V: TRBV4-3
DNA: TGCGCCAGCAGCCAATTTGGACAGGGGGCTGGCTACACCTTC
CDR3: CASSQFGQGAGYTF

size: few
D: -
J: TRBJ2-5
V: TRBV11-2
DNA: TGTGCCAGCAGCTTAGCGGGGCAGGGACAAGAGACCCAGTACTTC
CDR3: CASSLAGQGQETQYF

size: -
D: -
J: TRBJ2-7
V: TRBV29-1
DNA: TGCAGCGGCGGACAACCCTACGAGCAGTACTTC
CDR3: CSGGQPYEQYF

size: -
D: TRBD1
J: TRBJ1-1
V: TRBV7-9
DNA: TGTGCCAGCAGCCGACAGGGTGGGGACACTGAAGCTTTCTTT
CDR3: CASSRQGGDTEAFF

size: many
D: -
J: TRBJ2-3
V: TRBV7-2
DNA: TGTGCCAGCAGCTTGTCAGATACGCAGTATTTT
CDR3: CASSLSDTQYF

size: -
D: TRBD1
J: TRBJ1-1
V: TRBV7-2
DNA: TGTGCCAGCAGCTCGGGACAGGGGGCGCGCACTGAAGCTTTCTTT
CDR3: CASSSGQGARTEAFF

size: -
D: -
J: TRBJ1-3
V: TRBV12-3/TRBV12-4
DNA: TGTGCCAGCAGTTTAACAGTCGGCTCTGGAAACACCATATATTTT
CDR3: CASSLTVGSGNTIYF

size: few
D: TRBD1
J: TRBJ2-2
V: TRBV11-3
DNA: TGTGCCAGCAGCTCTACAGGGGGGTCGAACACCGGGGAGCTGTTTTTT
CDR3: CASSSTGGSNTGELFF

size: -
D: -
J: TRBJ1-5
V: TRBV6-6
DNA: TGTGCCAGCGGGGACTCTCACGGCAATCAGCCCCAGCATTTT
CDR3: CASGDSHGNQPQHF

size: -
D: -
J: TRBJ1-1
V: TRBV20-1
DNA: TGCAGTGCTAGAGTGGGGGGACCGAACACTGAAGCTTTCTTT
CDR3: CSARVGGPNTEAFF

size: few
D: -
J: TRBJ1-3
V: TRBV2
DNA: TGTGCCACAAGGACGGAAAGCTCTGGAAACACCATATATTTT
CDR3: CATRTESSGNTIYF

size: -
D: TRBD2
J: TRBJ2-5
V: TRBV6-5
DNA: TGTGCCAGCAGGGGACGACTAGCGGGGGCGGCAGAGACCCAGTACTTC
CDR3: CASRGRLAGAAETQYF

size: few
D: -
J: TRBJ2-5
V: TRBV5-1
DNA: TGCGCCAGCAGCTTGATTCAGGGGCAAGAGACCCAGTACTTC
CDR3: CASSLIQGQETQYF

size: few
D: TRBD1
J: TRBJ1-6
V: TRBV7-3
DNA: TGTGCCAGCAGCCTCGCGGGACAGTATAATTCACCCCTCCACTTT
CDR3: CASSLAGQYNSPLHF

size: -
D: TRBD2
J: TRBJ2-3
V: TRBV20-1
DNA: TGCAGTGCAGACGGACTAGCGGGGACGGATACGCAGTATTTT
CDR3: CSADGLAGTDTQYF

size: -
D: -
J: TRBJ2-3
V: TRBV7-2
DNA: TGTGCCAGCAGCCCCCGGACAAGGAGCACAGATACGCAGTATTTT
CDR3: CASSPRTRSTDTQYF

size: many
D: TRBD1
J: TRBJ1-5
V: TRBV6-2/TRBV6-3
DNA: TGTGCCAGCAGCCCCGGACAGGGCCCTAGCAATCAGCCCCAGCATTTT
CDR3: CASSPGQGPSNQPQHF

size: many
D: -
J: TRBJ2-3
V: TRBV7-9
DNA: TGTGCCAGCAGCTTGAGGCCCACCACAGATACGCAGTATTTT
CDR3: CASSLRPTTDTQYF

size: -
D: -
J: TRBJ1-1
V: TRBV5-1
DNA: TGCGCCAGCAGCTGGGGAGACGGGACAATGAACACTGAAGCTTTCTTT
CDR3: CASSWGDGTMNTEAFF

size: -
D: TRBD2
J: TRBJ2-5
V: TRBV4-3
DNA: TGCGCCAGCAGCCAAGATGGCCGGGGGGGGGGAGAGACCCAGTACTTC
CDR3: CASSQDGRGGGETQYF

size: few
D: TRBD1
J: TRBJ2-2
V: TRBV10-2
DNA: TGCGCCAGCCTTCAGGGGGCTGCCGGGGAGCTGTTTTTT
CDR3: CASLQGAAGELFF

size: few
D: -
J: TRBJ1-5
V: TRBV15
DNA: TGTGCCACCAGCAGAGGAAGAGAGCCCCAGCATTTT
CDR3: CATSRGREPQHF

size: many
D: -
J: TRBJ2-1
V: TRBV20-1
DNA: TGCAGTGCTGGGGCGGAAGGGAGCTCCTACAATGAGCAGTTCTTC
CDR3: CSAGAEGSSYNEQFF

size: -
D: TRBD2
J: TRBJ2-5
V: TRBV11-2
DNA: TGTGCCAGCAGCTTCGGGACTAGCGGGAAAGAGACCCAGTACTTC
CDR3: CASSFGTSGKETQYF

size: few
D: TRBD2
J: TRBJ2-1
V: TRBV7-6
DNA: TGTGCCAGCAGCTCGATAGCGGGGGTAGACAATGAGCAGTTCTTC
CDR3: CASSSIAGVDNEQFF

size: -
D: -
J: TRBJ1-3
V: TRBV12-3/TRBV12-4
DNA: TGTGCCAGCAGTTTTGTAAGCTCTGGAAACACCATATATTTT
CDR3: CASSFVSSGNTIYF

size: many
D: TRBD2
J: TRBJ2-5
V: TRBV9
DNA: TGTGCCAGCAGCGTAGCTTCTCTAGCGGGGGGCCTCGGAGAGACCCAGTACTTC
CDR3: CASSVASLAGGLGETQYF

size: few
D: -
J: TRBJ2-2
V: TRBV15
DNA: TGTGCCACCAGCAGAGATCTGATCGGGGAGCTGTTTTTT
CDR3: CATSRDLIGELFF

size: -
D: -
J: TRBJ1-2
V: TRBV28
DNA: TGTGCCAGTGGACAGATAAGTAACTATGGCTACACCTTC
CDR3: CASGQISNYGYTF

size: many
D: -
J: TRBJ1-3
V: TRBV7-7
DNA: TGTGCTAGCAGCCCTTCCTCTGGAAACACCATATATTTT
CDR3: CASSPSSGNTIYF

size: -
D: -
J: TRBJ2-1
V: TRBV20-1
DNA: TGCAGTACCGAACCGGTAAATGAGCAGTTCTTC
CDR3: CSTEPVNEQFF

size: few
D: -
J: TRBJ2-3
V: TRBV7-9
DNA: TGTGCCAGCAGCTTCGGGCGGGGAACAGATACGCAGTATTTT
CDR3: CASSFGRGTDTQYF

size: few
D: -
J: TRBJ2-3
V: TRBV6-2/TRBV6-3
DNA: TGTGCCAGCAGTTCAAGACAGAAAATGACAGATACGCAGTATTTT
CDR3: CASSSRQKMTDTQYF

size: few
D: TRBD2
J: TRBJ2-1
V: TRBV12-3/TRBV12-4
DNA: TGTGCCAGCCTTCGGGGGGGGCTCTACAATGAGCAGTTCTTC
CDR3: CASLRGGLYNEQFF

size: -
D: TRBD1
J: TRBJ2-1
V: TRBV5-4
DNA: TGTGCCAGCAGCTTGTCCTCAGGGGGTCGCGAGCAGTTCTTC
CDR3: CASSLSSGGREQFF

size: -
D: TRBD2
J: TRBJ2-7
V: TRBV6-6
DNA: TGTGCCAGCCACAGCGGGGGGGGTTCCTACGAGCAGTACTTC
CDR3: CASHSGGGSYEQYF

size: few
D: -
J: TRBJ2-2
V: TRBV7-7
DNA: TGTGCCAGCAGACCTGCGGGAAACATAAACACCGGGGAGCTGTTTTTT
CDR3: CASRPAGNINTGELFF

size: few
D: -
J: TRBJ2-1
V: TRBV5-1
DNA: TGCGCCAGCAGCTTGTACCAGGGTAGGAATGAGCAGTTCTTC
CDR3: CASSLYQGRNEQFF

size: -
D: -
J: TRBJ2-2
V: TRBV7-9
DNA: TGTGCCAGCAGCTTAGCGCGGCACACCGGGGAGCTGTTTTTT
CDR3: CASSLARHTGELFF

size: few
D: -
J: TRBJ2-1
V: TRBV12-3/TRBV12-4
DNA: TGTGCCAGCAGTTTAGCCGACGGGTACAATGAGCAGTTCTTC
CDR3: CASSLADGYNEQFF

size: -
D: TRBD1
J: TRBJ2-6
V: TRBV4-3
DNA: TGCGCCAGCAGCAAGAGACAGGGTTATGGGGCCAACGTCCTGACTTTC
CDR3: CASSKRQGYGANVLTF

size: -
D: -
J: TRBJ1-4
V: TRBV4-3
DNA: TGCGCCAGCAGCCGAAGATGGGGGCAGGGCAATGAAAAACTGTTTTTT
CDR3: CASSRRWGQGNEKLFF

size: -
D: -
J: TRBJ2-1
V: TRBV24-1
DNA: TGTGCCACCAGTGATTATAACAATGAGCAGTTCTTC
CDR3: CATSDYNNEQFF

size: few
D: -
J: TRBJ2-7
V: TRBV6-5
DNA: TGTGCCAGCAGTCATCGTGGGGTCTCGAGCGAGCAGTACTTC
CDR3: CASSHRGVSSEQYF

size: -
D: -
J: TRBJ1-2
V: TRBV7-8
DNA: TGTGCCAGCAGCTTAGCTCGTTCGGTGGGCTATGGCTACACCTTC
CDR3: CASSLARSVGYGYTF

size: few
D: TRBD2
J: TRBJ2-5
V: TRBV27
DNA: TGTGCCAGCAGTGGTCGAGGACTAGCGGTTTTTGATAAAGAGACCCAGTACTTC
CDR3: CASSGRGLAVFDKETQYF

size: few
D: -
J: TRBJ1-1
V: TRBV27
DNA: TGTGCCAGCAGTTGGAGTTTGATGGTGAACACTGAAGCTTTCTTT
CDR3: CASSWSLMVNTEAFF

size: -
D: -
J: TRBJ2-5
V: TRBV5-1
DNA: TGCGCCAGCAGCTTGCCGACTGGAGGGGGCGAAGAGACCCAGTACTTC
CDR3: CASSLPTGGGEETQYF

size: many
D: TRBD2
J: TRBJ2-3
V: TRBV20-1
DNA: TGCAGTGCTGCAGACAGCGGGGGGGCGGGAGATACGCAGTATTTT
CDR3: CSAADSGGAGDTQYF